Following are 31 T cell receptor beta chains from one sample sequenced in a study of T-cell reconstitution after alpha-beta-depleted transplantation in children. Study outcomes and limitations: When one year had passed after transplant, most T-cell counts and diversity came from newly produced T cells.

Preparation of the TCRbeta library involved a method that used unique molecular identifiers. TCRdb re-called the PCR reads through MiXCR, storing one row per CDR3 protein. The sample has about 300,000 distinct CDR3 sequences, about 7.3% seen once. No antigens are known for them. The sample consisted of peripheral blood, taken 360 days after TCRalphabeta/CD19-depleted stem cell transplant. The receptors were gathered from a female patient between 2 and 10 years old who had a stem cell transplant for Fanconi anemia, so the T cells may come from the graft donor.

This clonotype appeared many times. The V call is TRBV5-6, the J call TRBJ2-3; D is uncertain. This CDR3 is 13 amino acids long. V was clipped by 0 bases and J by 4 bases, with 6 bases between them. Germline CDR1 and CDR2: SGHDT and YYEEEE. CDR3 DNA sequence: TGTGCCAGCAGCTTGGAGGTCCCAGATACGCAGTATTTT. Protein sequence: CASSLEVPDTQYF.

The chain employs TRBV4-3 and TRBJ2-2; D not resolved. The germline V and J ends were trimmed by 1 base and 5 bases, with 8 bases remaining between them. The V gene's germline CDR1 is LGHNA and CDR2 YSLEER. The CDR3 consists of 14 residues. CDR3 in amino acids: CASSQAPETGELFF. The CDR3 DNA follows: TGCGCCAGCAGCCAAGCACCCGAAACCGGGGAGCTGTTTTTT.

There are a few counts of this clonotype. This chain links TRBV20-1 with TRBJ1-1; the D gene is possibly TRBD1 (6 bases). Per the germline V gene, CDR1 is DFQATT and CDR2 is SNEGSKA (reference sequence). Trimming shortened V by 6 bases and J by 1 base, and 15 bases separated the two germline ends. The CDR3 is 14 residues long. CDR3 coding DNA: TGCAGTGCCCATCGGGGCAGGGGGAACACTGAAGCTTTCTTT. It specifies CSAHRGRGNTEAFF.

The chain joins TRBV2 to TRBJ1-3; D unclear. Germline V gene data show CDR1 as SNHLY and CDR2 as FYNNEI. This CDR3 comprises 12 residues. Trimming left V 6 bases short and J 11 bases short, with 14 bases between. CDR3 DNA sequence: TGTGCCAGCAGGGACCGTCCCCCGCCCATATATTTT. As protein: CASRDRPPPIYF.

This clonotype was observed a few times. V usage is TRBV5-1 and J usage is TRBJ1-1; D not certain. Trimming removed 0 bases from V and 4 bases from J, with 16 bases in between. Germline V gene data show CDR1 as SGHRS and CDR2 as YFSETQ. The length of the CDR3 is 16 residues. The CDR3 here is CASSLAGRVGPTEAFF. In nucleotides, the CDR3 is TGCGCCAGCAGCTTGGCCGGGAGGGTTGGCCCCACTGAAGCTTTCTTT.

In its sample, this clonotype was seen many times. The V and J genes are TRBV5-1 and TRBJ2-3, with D tentatively TRBD2 (5 bases). The V gene lost 3 bases and the J gene lost 2 bases, with 10 bases spanning the gap. The germline gives CDR1 SGHRS, CDR2 YFSETQ. This CDR3 is built from 14 residues. The CDR3 sequence is CASSSLLVTDTQYF. The DNA for the CDR3 is TGCGCCAGCAGCTCGTTACTAGTCACAGATACGCAGTATTTT.

This clonotype has just a few counts. The chain links TRBV5-5 to TRBJ1-4; weak D call: TRBD1 (6 bases). This CDR3 is 14 amino acids long. The V and J ends lost 2 bases and 8 bases respectively, with 13 bases between them. The V gene's germline CDR1 is SGHKS and CDR2 YYEKEE (reference sequence). DNA of the CDR3: TGTGCCAGCAGCTTTACAGGGTTAAACGAAAAACTGTTTTTT. Translating it yields CASSFTGLNEKLFF.

This clonotype was seen ten or more times. The chain recombines TRBV10-3 with TRBJ2-3; a weak D match, TRBD1 (6 bases). Trimming left V 4 bases short and J 3 bases short, with 8 bases between. Germline values: CDR1 ENHRY, CDR2 SYGVKD. CDR3 length equals 13 residues. CDR3 sequence: CAISGDITDTQYF. DNA of the CDR3: TGTGCCATCAGTGGGGACATAACAGATACGCAGTATTTT.

V usage is TRBV6-6 and J usage is TRBJ2-7; no clear D. CDR1 and CDR2 from the germline V gene are MNHNY and SVGAGI (reference sequence). This CDR3 has 10 amino acids. Trimming cost V 7 bases and J 6 bases, with 7 bases left between them. For the CDR3, the DNA is TGTGCCAGCACCACCCTCGAGCAGTACGTC. It is translated as CASTTLEQYV.

This chain joins TRBV18 and TRBJ2-6; 7 bases are a match to TRBD1. Germline V gives CDR1 KGHSH, CDR2 LQKENI. V trimming: 3 bases; J trimming: 3 bases; junction bases outside the gene matches: 2. The CDR3 has 15 residues. As DNA, the CDR3 is TGTGCCAGCTCACCCAGGGGGTTTGGGGCCAACGTCCTGACTTTC. Translating it yields CASSPRGFGANVLTF.

Comment on this clonotype: The conserved phenylalanine or tryptophan normally closing the CDR3 is absent here, so this likely arose from a read error. The DNA is omitted, as the CDR3 cannot be located on it reliably, and the CDR3 follows TCRdb's listing. V and J are TRBV2 and TRBJ2-3. With termini counted, the CDR3 has 8 amino acids. Germline assignment: CDR1 SNHLY and CDR2 FYNNEI. The CDR3: CASGKRRC.

This clonotype was seen many times. This sequence joins TRBV29-1 and TRBJ2-3; D ambiguous. Per the germline V gene, CDR1 is SQVTM and CDR2 is ANQGSEA. Trimming removed 3 bases from V and 3 bases from J, with 7 bases in between. This CDR3 region has 12 residues. The DNA for the CDR3 is TGCAGCGTTGATAAGGGAACAGATACGCAGTATTTT. Translation gives CSVDKGTDTQYF.

This clonotype was seen many times. The J gene is TRBJ2-1, the V gene TRBV5-1, with D maybe TRBD2 (5 bases). The germline CDR1 and CDR2 sequences are SGHRS and YFSETQ. The CDR3 loop spans 14 amino acids. V was trimmed by 4 bases and J by 1 base, leaving 9 bases between them. In DNA form, the CDR3 reads TGCGCCAGCAGCATGGGCGGGTCCTACAATGAGCAGTTCTTC. Translating gives CASSMGGSYNEQFF.

In this sample, this clonotype turned up many times. This chain links TRBV6-5 with TRBJ2-7, with D hard to call. CDR1 and CDR2 from the germline V gene are MNHEY and SVGAGI. Trimming took 2 bases from V and 4 from J, leaving 21 bases between them. This CDR3 contains 17 residues. CDR3 residues: CASSYGVTSEGPYEQYF. The CDR3 DNA sequence: TGTGCCAGCAGTTACGGGGTGACGTCGGAAGGACCTTACGAGCAGTACTTC.

V is TRBV28 and J is TRBJ1-2; 7 nucleotides match TRBD1. Trimming removed 6 bases from V and 0 bases from J; junction bases left unmatched: 7. The CDR3 consists of 15 residues. Germline V gene lookup returns CDR1 MDHEN and CDR2 SYDVKM. The CDR3 protein is CASSFTGVTNYGYTF. The CDR3 DNA is TGTGCCAGCAGCTTCACAGGGGTTACTAACTATGGCTACACCTTC.

The CDR3 region has the DNA TGTGCCAGCAGCTTTAGGCCCCTAGCGGGCAGGATTAGCACAGATACGCAGTATTTT. It is translated as CASSFRPLAGRISTDTQYF. The chain combines TRBV11-2 with TRBJ2-3; 8 bases fit TRBD2. V was clipped by 3 bases and J by 0 bases; unmatched bases: 14. The germline CDR1 and CDR2 sequences are SGHAT and FQNNGV. This CDR3 is built from 19 residues.

This clonotype was seen a few times. The V call is TRBV7-9, the J call TRBJ2-1, with D unresolved. Germline V CDR1 and CDR2: SEHNR, FQNEAQ (reference sequence). CDR3 length: 12 residues. Deletions cut 5 bases from V and 10 bases from J, with 12 bases between. As DNA, the CDR3 is TGTGCCAGCAGCCCCCCCGTCTGGGAGCAGTTCTTC. It translates to CASSPPVWEQFF.

This clonotype was counted many times. This sequence joins TRBV28 and TRBJ1-5; TRBD1 is a possible D gene (5 bases). The CDR3 loop spans 16 amino acids. The germline V and J ends were trimmed by 8 bases and 0 bases, with 17 bases remaining between them. Germline values: CDR1 MDHEN, CDR2 SYDVKM. The CDR3 sequence is CASGRYRFDSNQPQHF. The CDR3, as DNA: TGTGCCAGCGGGAGGTACAGGTTCGATAGCAATCAGCCCCAGCATTTT.

The sample holds many counts of this clonotype. V gene TRBV5-4 combines with J gene TRBJ2-1, with 7 nucleotides matching TRBD2. Germline-derived CDR1 and CDR2 are SGHNT and YYREEE (reference sequence). The CDR3 runs to 14 residues. Germline trimming cut 2 bases from V and 5 bases from J; bases unmatched to any gene: 4. The DNA for the CDR3 is TGTGCCAGCAGCTTTCAACTAGCGCACAATGAGCAGTTCTTC. It yields the protein CASSFQLAHNEQFF. The full variable domain, completed using reference TRBV5-4 and TRBJ2-1, is ETGVTQSPTHLIKTRGQQVTLRCSSQSGHNTVSWYQQALGQGPQFIFQYYREEENGRGNFPPRFSGLQFPNYSSELNVNALELDDSALYLCASSFQLAHNEQFFGPGTRLTVL.

The sample holds many counts of this clonotype. The rearrangement joins TRBV20-1 to TRBJ2-5; 8 bases map to TRBD2. The CDR3 extends over 14 amino acids. The germline V gene has CDR1 DFQATT and CDR2 SNEGSKA (reference sequence). The V and J ends lost 7 bases and 3 bases, in that order; junction bases with no gene match: 10. In DNA form, the CDR3 reads TGCAGTGTCGCGTCCGGGCGGGGGGAAGAGACCCAGTACTTC. Its protein is CSVASGRGEETQYF.

This clonotype turned up a few times. The J gene is TRBJ1-2, the V gene TRBV6-5, with 9 bases aligning to TRBD1. Germline V lookup: CDR1 MNHEY, CDR2 SVGAGI. V was clipped by 4 bases and J by 4 bases; unmatched bases: 7. The CDR3 has 15 residues. As DNA, the CDR3 is TGTGCCAGCAGTTCTACCCAACAGGGGGCCTATGGCTACACCTTC. As protein: CASSSTQQGAYGYTF.

This clonotype was counted ten times or more. V usage is TRBV7-8 and J usage is TRBJ1-2; perhaps TRBD1 as D (6 bases). This CDR3 is 14 amino acids long. Germline V gene data show CDR1 as SGHVS and CDR2 as FQNEAQ. V was clipped by 0 bases and J by 7 bases, with 12 bases between them. Here the CDR3 reads CASSLAPGVGGYTF. The CDR3 DNA reads TGTGCCAGCAGCTTAGCGCCAGGGGTGGGTGGCTACACCTTC.

This clonotype was seen more than once but under ten times. The rearrangement links TRBV6-2 or TRBV6-3 to TRBJ2-6; TRBD1 is a possible D gene (5 bases). Trimming pared 8 bases from V and 4 bases from J, leaving 24 bases between. The germline gives CDR1 MNHEY, CDR2 SVGEGT. This CDR3 is built from 18 residues. The CDR3 coding sequence is TGTGCCAGCGCCCGTGGGCAGGGAATCCTCCGGGGGGCCAACGTCCTGACTTTC. This translates into CASARGQGILRGANVLTF.

The sample holds many counts of this clonotype. This rearrangement joins TRBV27 to TRBJ2-3; the D gene is possibly TRBD1 (5 bases). With 6 bases removed from V and 7 bases from J, the gap between germline ends came to 17 bases. The CDR3 is 14 amino acids. From germline, CDR1 is MNHEY and CDR2 SMNVEV (reference sequence). CDR3 residues: CASSHRLTQYTQYF. Here the CDR3 DNA reads TGTGCCAGCAGCCACAGGCTCACTCAGTATACGCAGTATTTT.

The V call is TRBV3-1, the J call TRBJ2-3; D call uncertain. Trimming removed 1 base at V and 2 bases at J, with 10 bases between. The CDR3 has 15 residues. Germline-derived CDR1 and CDR2 are LGHDT and YNNKEL (reference sequence). This CDR3 is CASSQVRRSTDTQYF. As DNA, the CDR3 is TGTGCCAGCAGCCAAGTCCGACGCTCCACAGATACGCAGTATTTT.

Only a few counts were recorded for this clonotype. V is TRBV28 and J is TRBJ2-3, with 12 bases lining up with TRBD2. V lost 3 bases to trimming and J lost 0 bases; unmatched junction nucleotides: 4. This CDR3 is built from 17 residues. Germline assignment: CDR1 MDHEN and CDR2 SYDVKM. This chain's CDR3 is CASSFSSGGVSTDTQYF. DNA for the CDR3: TGTGCCAGCAGTTTTTCTAGCGGGGGGGTTAGCACAGATACGCAGTATTTT.

The chain carries TRBV10-1 and TRBJ2-7; TRBD1 is a possible D gene (6 bases). The CDR3 is 14 residues long. CDR1 and CDR2 from the germline V gene are WNHNN and SYGVQD (reference sequence). V dropped 9 bases and J dropped 7 bases, with 22 bases sitting between them. DNA for the CDR3: TGCGCCAGTTATCCGACAACGCCTCAGGGGGAGCAGTACTTC. Translating gives CASYPTTPQGEQYF.

This clonotype was recorded a few times. V gene TRBV20-1 combines with J gene TRBJ1-2, with D unresolved. The CDR3 is 13 residues long. V shed 0 bases and J shed 4 bases, with 9 bases lying between them. Looked up from germline, CDR1 is DFQATT and CDR2 is SNEGSKA (reference sequence). The CDR3 protein is CSARDLTGYGYTF. The CDR3 bases are TGCAGTGCTAGAGATTTAACCGGCTATGGCTACACCTTC.

This clonotype was observed a few times. The rearrangement joins TRBV5-6 to TRBJ1-4; TRBD1 matches at 8 bases. After removal of 2 bases from V and 8 bases from J, the junction contained 11 bases not matched to a gene. CDR1 SGHDT and CDR2 YYEEEE come from the germline V gene. The CDR3 loop spans 16 amino acids. Here the CDR3 DNA reads TGTGCCAGCAGCTTTGGGCCAGGGGGCGCCTTAGAAAAACTGTTTTTT. It specifies CASSFGPGGALEKLFF.

This clonotype was counted ten times or more. The chain is built from TRBV29-1 and TRBJ1-1; D perhaps matches TRBD1 (6 bases). CDR3 size: 14 residues. Trimming removed 3 bases from V and 0 bases from J, with 11 bases in between. Germline V gene lookup returns CDR1 SQVTM and CDR2 ANQGSEA. CDR3 protein: CSVDSDRLNTEAFF. For the CDR3, the DNA is TGCAGCGTTGACTCCGACAGGCTGAACACTGAAGCTTTCTTT.

This clonotype was seen at least ten times. The chain joins TRBV12-3 or TRBV12-4 to TRBJ1-2; 11 bases are shared with TRBD1. The CDR3 is 14 amino acids. Trimming removed 7 bases from V and 3 bases from J; junction bases left unmatched: 4. CDR3 coding DNA: TGTGCCAGCACTTGGACAGGGGGCGACTATGGCTACACCTTC. It is translated as CASTWTGGDYGYTF.